This TCR beta chain was recorded in a study of cytomegalovirus exposure and HLA in healthy donors. The germline V gene encodes CDR1 SGHTA and CDR2 FQGTGA. V lost 5 bases to trimming and J lost 8 bases; unmatched junction nucleotides: 11. The CDR3 is 15 residues long. The primer mix had 60 Vbeta and 13 Jbeta primers. Repertoires were generated with immunoSEQ multiplex PCR, while TCRdb's copy carries only in-frame clones and drops some. The sample contains 200,000 to 250,000 clones, more than 75% of which appear only once. The receptor was derived from a male donor in good health and CMV-seronegative. The specimen sequenced was PBMCs. V is TRBV7-3 and J is TRBJ2-2, with 7 positions matching TRBD1. The chain's CDR3 is CASSQRQGRTGELFF. The CDR3 DNA reads as TGTGCCAGCAGCCAACGACAGGGAAGAACGGGGGAGCTGTTTTTT. Together with reference TRBV7-3 and TRBJ2-2, the CDR3 gives the full variable domain: GAGVSQTPSNKVTEKGKYVELRCDPISGHTALYWYRQSLGQGPEFLIYFQGTGAADDSGLPNDRFFAVRPEGSVSTLKIQRTERGDSAVYLCASSQRQGRTGELFFGEGSRLTVL.